The TCR beta chain described here comes from a study of post-analysis software for immune sequencing data. Built from TCR beta cDNA, the libraries had unique molecular identifiers in them. From approximately 0.95 to 9.8 million T cells, roughly 0.5 million cDNA molecules were obtained. TCRdb re-called the PCR reads through MiXCR, storing one row per CDR3 protein. The sample has fewer than 700,000 distinct CDR3 sequences, about 40% seen once. This receptor was taken from a girl aged 10 to 17 with multiple sclerosis. Sequencing was done on a sample of blood.

In nucleotides, the CDR3 is TGTGCCAGCAGTTACAGGCGTTCCTACAATGAGCAGTTCTTC. Translation gives CASSYRRSYNEQFF. The V call is TRBV12-3 or TRBV12-4, the J call TRBJ2-1; a possible D gene is TRBD1 (5 bases). V was pared by 4 bases and J by 1 base, with 8 bases between. The CDR3 contains 14 residues.